These 26 T cell receptor beta chains share one sample of origin, sequenced in a study of OX40 agonist ivuxolimab in advanced cancers. Here immunoSEQ multiplex PCR was the method, and the copy in TCRdb shows in-frame clones only, minus some. Of fewer than 140,000 clones listed, 90% are singletons. Material: CD4+ or CD8+ T cells sorted from blood, obtained in a trial of the OX40 agonist ivuxolimab. The receptor set was obtained from an adult with an advanced solid tumor such as melanoma, head and neck, liver or kidney cancer.

J is TRBJ2-2 and V is TRBV12-5; 11 positions match TRBD1. V lost 6 bases and J lost 2; bases outside the gene matches: 2. Germline assignment: CDR1 LGHNT and CDR2 FRNRAP. There are 15 residues in the CDR3. CDR3 in DNA: TGTGCTAGTGGAGGGACAGGGGGTAACACCGGGGAGCTGTTTTTT. Amino acid sequence: CASGGTGGNTGELFF.

The CDR3 DNA is TGTGCCAGCAGCTTAGGCATCGGCGGGGGCTACACCTTC. It is translated as CASSLGIGGGYTF. This rearrangement joins TRBV11-2 to TRBJ1-2; no reliable D call. Trimming cost V 1 base and J 8 bases, with 11 bases left between them. Germline V CDR1 and CDR2: SGHAT, FQNNGV. The CDR3 is 13 residues long. The full variable domain, completed using reference TRBV11-2 and TRBJ1-2, is EAGVAQSPRYKIIEKRQSVAFWCNPISGHATLYWYQQILGQGPKLLIQFQNNGVVDDSQLPKDRFSAERLKGVDSTLKIQPAKLEDSAVYLCASSLGIGGGYTFGSGTRLTVV.

This clone showed up just once. This sequence joins TRBV5-1 and TRBJ2-7; 8 bases map to TRBD2. Looked up from germline, CDR1 is SGHRS and CDR2 is YFSETQ. V shed 4 bases and J 3 bases; nucleotides not matched to a gene: 12. CDR3 length: 16 residues. The CDR3 coding sequence is TGCGCCAGCAGCCCCTGGGGGGTAGCGGGGAACTACGAGCAGTACTTC. This translates into CASSPWGVAGNYEQYF.

The chain recombines TRBV30 with TRBJ1-2; 7 bases map to TRBD1. The V gene end was trimmed by 5 bases and the J gene end by 6 bases; junction bases not matched to a gene: 6. CDR3 length: 12 residues. The germline V gene has CDR1 GTSNPN and CDR2 SVGIG (reference sequence). CDR3 DNA: TGTGCCTGGGACGACAGGGCCAATGGCTACACCTTC. Encoded protein: CAWDDRANGYTF.

The chain joins TRBV30 to TRBJ2-2; possibly TRBD1 for D (6 bases). V shed 4 bases and J shed 1 base, with 10 bases lying between them. The CDR3 has 14 amino acids. Germline loops: CDR1 GTSNPN, CDR2 SVGIG (reference sequence). For the CDR3, the DNA is TGTGCCTGGATAAAGACAGGGAACACCGGGGAGCTGTTTTTT. Translating gives CAWIKTGNTGELFF. The full variable domain, rest sourced from reference TRBV30 and TRBJ2-2, is SQTIHQWPATLVQPVGSPLSLECTVEGTSNPNLYWYRQAAGRGLQLLFYSVGIGQISSEVPQNLSASRPQDRQFILSSKKLLLSDSGFYLCAWIKTGNTGELFFGEGSRLTVL.

The CDR3 sequence is CASTGAGLVHEQYF. As DNA, the CDR3 is TGCGCCAGTACCGGGGCAGGGCTTGTCCACGAGCAGTACTTC. The chain carries TRBV5-1 and TRBJ2-7; tentatively, D is TRBD1 or TRBD2 (5 bases each). Trimming stripped 8 bases from V and 5 bases from J, with 20 bases between. This CDR3 contains 14 residues. The germline gives CDR1 SGHRS, CDR2 YFSETQ.

DNA for the CDR3: TGTGCCACCAGCAGAGAACGACAGTTAGAGACCCAGTACTTC. Its translation: CATSRERQLETQYF. The rearrangement links TRBV15 to TRBJ2-5; possibly TRBD1 for D (5 bases). The CDR3 is 14 residues long. Germline CDR1 and CDR2: LNHNV and YYDKDF (reference sequence). The V gene lost 0 bases and the J gene lost 4 bases, with 9 bases spanning the gap.

CDR3 sequence (DNA): TGTGCCAGCAGTTTCATAGCGGGGGGCTCCACAGATACGCAGTATTTT. The encoded protein is CASSFIAGGSTDTQYF. The rearrangement joins TRBV28 to TRBJ2-3; 10 bases match TRBD2. In germline, CDR1 is MDHEN, CDR2 SYDVKM. Trimming at V came to 3 bases and at J to 2 bases, leaving 5 bases not matched to a gene. The CDR3 consists of 16 residues.

J is TRBJ1-2 and V is TRBV6-5, with D possibly being TRBD1 (5 bases). Trimming shortened V by 7 bases and J by 2 bases, and 14 bases separated the two germline ends. The germline gives CDR1 MNHEY, CDR2 SVGAGI. The CDR3 runs 14 residues. The CDR3 loop is CASTKQVWNYGYTF. CDR3 nucleotide sequence: TGTGCCAGCACTAAACAGGTCTGGAACTATGGCTACACCTTC.

The chain is built from TRBV5-1 and TRBJ2-7, with 7 nucleotides matching TRBD1. The germline gives CDR1 SGHRS, CDR2 YFSETQ. The V and J ends lost 3 bases and 2 bases, in that order; junction bases with no gene match: 8. This CDR3 contains 15 residues. The DNA of the CDR3 is TGCGCCAGCAGCTCTTCCGGGACAGAACCCTACGAGCAGTACTTC. It specifies CASSSSGTEPYEQYF.

This clone was seen only once. The J gene is TRBJ2-7, the V gene TRBV18, with a tentative D call TRBD2 (5 bases). Trimming removed 3 bases at V and 0 bases at J, with 12 bases between. Looked up from germline, CDR1 is KGHSH and CDR2 is LQKENI. This CDR3 is 15 amino acids long. This CDR3 reads CASSPPTGSSYEQYF. The CDR3 bases are TGTGCCAGCTCACCTCCGACGGGGAGCTCCTACGAGCAGTACTTC. The full variable domain, its missing parts supplied by reference TRBV18 and TRBJ2-7, is NAGVMQNPRHLVRRRGQEARLRCSPMKGHSHVYWYRQLPEEGLKFMVYLQKENIIDESGMPKERFSAEFPKEGPSILRIQQVVRGDSAAYFCASSPPTGSSYEQYFGPGTRLTVT.

CDR3 sequence reads: CASSQSGIFRAGPVDTQYF. Here the CDR3 DNA reads TGCGCCAGCAGTCAATCAGGAATTTTTAGGGCAGGGCCCGTGGATACGCAGTATTTT. The chain combines TRBV23-1 with TRBJ2-3, with D tentatively TRBD1 (5 bases). Being an ORF, TRBV23-1 has a function that is uncertain. The CDR3 loop spans 19 amino acids. Trimming removed 0 bases from V and 6 bases from J, with 25 bases in between.

The J gene is TRBJ1-2, the V gene TRBV7-2; weak D call: TRBD1 (5 bases). The length of the CDR3 is 14 residues. Germline V lookup: CDR1 SGHTA, CDR2 FQGNSA. Trimming removed 1 base from V and 3 bases from J, with 9 bases in between. This CDR3 reads CASSLGQYYYGYTF. For the CDR3, the DNA is TGTGCCAGCAGCTTAGGACAGTACTACTATGGCTACACCTTC.

The chain couples TRBV7-2 to TRBJ2-7; 11 bases map to TRBD2. CDR1 and CDR2 from the germline V gene are SGHTA and FQGNSA. The ends lost 0 bases at V and 7 bases at J; junction bases unmatched: 5. CDR3 size: 15 residues. The CDR3 nucleotides are TGTGCCAGCAGCTTAGCGCCTAGCGGGGGGTTTGAGCAGTACTTC. This codes for CASSLAPSGGFEQYF.

J is TRBJ1-2 and V is TRBV7-8; no reliable D call. The CDR3 has 11 amino acids. Germline V gene lookup returns CDR1 SGHVS and CDR2 FQNEAQ. The ends were cut back, 5 bases at V and 11 bases at J, with 12 bases in the middle. The CDR3 DNA sequence: TGTGCCAGCAGCCGGAGAGGGAAGTACACCTTC. Its protein product is CASSRRGKYTF.

This rearrangement joins TRBV4-2 to TRBJ2-7; 13 bases are shared with TRBD2. Germline-derived CDR1 and CDR2 are LGHNA and YNFKEQ. Trimming took 0 bases from V and 2 from J; bases not matched to a gene: 7. The CDR3 is 18 amino acids. Written as DNA, the CDR3 is TGTGCCAGCAGCCAAGATAACGGACTAGCGGGGGCTACCTACGAGCAGTACTTC. The encoded protein is CASSQDNGLAGATYEQYF.

This chain joins TRBV7-9 and TRBJ1-4; a weak D match, TRBD1 (6 bases). V lost 4 bases and J lost 5, with 14 bases in between. The CDR3 is made up of 15 amino acids. CDR1 and CDR2 from the germline V gene are SEHNR and FQNEAQ (reference sequence). The CDR3 here is CASSSGERENEKLFF. In DNA, the CDR3 is TGTGCCAGCAGCTCAGGGGAGCGGGAAAATGAAAAACTGTTTTTT.

The J gene is TRBJ1-4, the V gene TRBV4-3; D not resolved. V was trimmed by 0 bases and J by 8 bases, leaving 16 bases between them. The germline V gene has CDR1 LGHNA and CDR2 YSLEER. CDR3 length: 16 residues. In DNA form, the CDR3 reads TGCGCCAGCAGCCAAGAGGTACGAGGATTTAGGGAAAAACTGTTTTTT. Protein sequence: CASSQEVRGFREKLFF.

As for this clone: This sample includes further DNA sequences coding for the same CDR3. The chain recombines TRBV9 with TRBJ2-2, with D perhaps TRBD1 (5 bases). The CDR3 is 14 residues long. The V gene's germline CDR1 is SGDLS and CDR2 YYNGEE. V lost 0 bases to trimming and J lost 4 bases, with 7 bases between them. CDR3 sequence reads: CASSVGQGTGELFF. CDR3 nucleotides: TGTGCCAGCAGCGTAGGGCAGGGCACCGGGGAGCTGTTTTTT.

V usage is TRBV28 and J usage is TRBJ1-3; TRBD1 matches 9 bases. V was clipped by 4 bases and J by 0 bases; unmatched bases: 4. From germline, CDR1 is MDHEN and CDR2 SYDVKM. The CDR3 is made up of 16 amino acids. CDR3 nucleotide sequence: TGTGCCAGCAGTTCCCCGGGACAGGGCTCTGGAAACACCATATATTTT. It codes for CASSSPGQGSGNTIYF. The whole variable domain, filled in from reference TRBV28 and TRBJ1-3, reads DVKVTQSSRYLVKRTGEKVFLECVQDMDHENMFWYRQDPGLGLRLIYFSYDVKMKEKGDIPEGYSVSREKKERFSLILESASTNQTSMYLCASSSPGQGSGNTIYFGEGSWLTVV.

V gene TRBV6-5 combines with J gene TRBJ1-2; D uncertain. The CDR3 extends over 12 amino acids. V was trimmed by 6 bases and J by 3 bases, leaving 8 bases between them. CDR1 is MNHEY and CDR2 is SVGAGI in the germline V gene. CDR3 region: CASSRGHYGYTF. CDR3 sequence (DNA): TGTGCCAGCAGCAGAGGTCACTATGGCTACACCTTC.

The V gene is TRBV4-3, the J gene TRBJ1-4, with TRBD1 as a possible D gene (5 bases). The germline V and J ends were trimmed by 2 bases and 8 bases, with 15 bases remaining between them. Germline loops: CDR1 LGHNA, CDR2 YSLEER. This CDR3 has 15 amino acids. CDR3 in DNA: TGCGCCAGCAGCCAATCCGGTCCCGGGGGGGAAAAACTGTTTTTT. Translation: CASSQSGPGGEKLFF.

The J gene is TRBJ1-2, the V gene TRBV7-9, with unresolved D. Germline lookup yields CDR1 SEHNR and CDR2 FQNEAQ (reference sequence). There are 11 residues in the CDR3. Trimming shortened V by 3 bases and J by 5 bases, and 4 bases separated the two germline ends. As DNA, the CDR3 is TGTGCCAGCAGCTTCCGATATGGCTACACCTTC. Protein sequence: CASSFRYGYTF.

The chain combines TRBV5-5 with TRBJ1-5, with D possibly matching TRBD1 (5 bases). The V end lost 4 bases, the J end lost 0 bases, and 11 bases lay between the germline ends. This CDR3 comprises 15 residues. The germline CDR1 and CDR2 sequences are SGHKS and YYEKEE (reference sequence). The CDR3 bases are TGTGCCAGCAGCCTGAGAGGGGTTAGCAATCAGCCCCAGCATTTT. This translates into CASSLRGVSNQPQHF.

The chain employs TRBV7-9 and TRBJ1-5, with no clear D. Germline V gives CDR1 SEHNR, CDR2 FQNEAQ (reference sequence). The CDR3 extends over 16 amino acids. Trimming took off 4 bases at V and 2 bases at J, with 15 bases between the two ends. Here the CDR3 reads CASSSSGGRGNQPQHF. The DNA of the CDR3 is TGTGCCAGCAGCTCGAGCGGAGGGCGTGGCAATCAGCCCCAGCATTTT.

This clone was observed a handful of times. The J gene is TRBJ1-2, the V gene TRBV7-9; weak D call: TRBD1 (5 bases). This CDR3 has 12 amino acids. Germline CDR1 is SEHNR and CDR2 is FQNEAQ (reference sequence). V shed 4 bases and J shed 8 bases, with 11 bases lying between them. The CDR3 is CASSSGAVGYTF. CDR3 nucleotide sequence: TGTGCCAGCAGCTCCGGGGCGGTGGGCTACACCTTC.